This T cell receptor beta chain emerged from a study of blood T cell repertoires in COVID-19. Study context: Nucleic acid was either cDNA or gDNA, and it came from T cells, B-cell-depleted T cells, or PBMCs.

The data were produced by immunoSEQ multiplex PCR, yet TCRdb's version contains in-frame clones alone and is incomplete. The data hold approximately 97,000 clones, with around 90% observed a single time. Germline values: CDR1 SGHNT, CDR2 YYREEE (reference sequence). The V and J ends lost 0 bases and 5 bases respectively, with 12 bases between them. The CDR3 runs to 15 residues. The chain is built from TRBV5-4 and TRBJ1-5; D gene unclear. Sequenced: peripheral blood. This receptor was taken from a man between 18 and 29 years old with acute or convalescent COVID-19. CDR3 protein: CASSLGQRQHQPQHF. The CDR3 nucleotides read TGTGCCAGCAGCTTGGGGCAGAGACAACATCAGCCCCAGCATTTT.